These 24 T cell receptor beta chains came from one sample sequenced in a study of control samples from healthy donors and cancer patients. TCRdb's copy holds only in-frame clones and misses some; the assay was immunoSEQ multiplex PCR. Found here are roughly 100,000 clones, under 90% of them singletons; the top ten hold about 13%. Specimen: blood. Receptors were obtained from a woman aged 50 to 60 in good health.

V gene TRBV9 combines with J gene TRBJ2-5; the D is unclear. This CDR3 is built from 15 residues. V gave up 0 bases and J gave up 3 bases, with 12 bases separating them. In germline, CDR1 is SGDLS, CDR2 YYNGEE. The CDR3 sequence is CASSVEHDSKETQYF. The CDR3 nucleotides are TGTGCCAGCAGCGTAGAGCATGATTCAAAAGAGACCCAGTACTTC.

The rearrangement uses TRBV27 and TRBJ1-5; D ambiguous. V lost 6 bases and J lost 2, with 14 bases in between. Germline lookup yields CDR1 MNHEY and CDR2 SMNVEV (reference sequence). There are 15 residues in the CDR3. The CDR3 bases are TGTGCCAGCAGCGGGATGGGGATGGGCAATCAGCCCCAGCATTTT. It yields the protein CASSGMGMGNQPQHF.

V gene TRBV5-4 combines with J gene TRBJ1-1; D ambiguous. Germline assignment: CDR1 SGHNT and CDR2 YYREEE (reference sequence). There are 14 residues in the CDR3. V was clipped by 5 bases and J by 1 base, with 12 bases between them. The CDR3 coding sequence is TGTGCCAGCAGTAGGGCCATATCGAACACTGAAGCTTTCTTT. Amino acids: CASSRAISNTEAFF. Together with reference TRBV5-4 and TRBJ1-1, the CDR3 gives the full variable domain: ETGVTQSPTHLIKTRGQQVTLRCSSQSGHNTVSWYQQALGQGPQFIFQYYREEENGRGNFPPRFSGLQFPNYSSELNVNALELDDSALYLCASSRAISNTEAFFGQGTRLTVV.

This clone was detected only once. This same CDR3 is encoded by further DNA sequences in the sample. The chain's CDR3 is CASSIRTGGMNTEAFF. DNA of the CDR3: TGTGCCAGTAGTATCCGCACAGGGGGCATGAACACTGAAGCTTTCTTT. The chain has TRBV19 and TRBJ1-1; 9 bases agree with TRBD1. Germline assignment: CDR1 LNHDA and CDR2 SQIVND (reference sequence). Trimming removed 3 bases from V and 0 bases from J; junction bases left unmatched: 5. The length of the CDR3 is 16 residues.

The V and J genes are TRBV5-6 and TRBJ2-2, with D possibly being TRBD1 or TRBD2 (5 bases each). The CDR3 sequence is 15 residues long. V lost 4 bases to trimming and J lost 0 bases, with 10 bases between them. Germline V lookup: CDR1 SGHDT, CDR2 YYEEEE. The CDR3 sequence: CASSVVGANTGELFF. For the CDR3, the DNA is TGTGCCAGCAGCGTTGTGGGGGCGAACACCGGGGAGCTGTTTTTT. Based on the CDR3 plus reference TRBV5-6 and TRBJ2-2, the full variable domain is DAGVTQSPTHLIKTRGQQVTLRCSPKSGHDTVSWYQQALGQGPQFIFQYYEEEERQRGNFPDRFSGHQFPNYSSELNVNALLLGDSALYLCASSVVGANTGELFFGEGSRLTVL.

The chain uses TRBV19 and TRBJ1-5; D is undetermined. The V gene's germline CDR1 is LNHDA and CDR2 SQIVND (reference sequence). The CDR3 contains 13 residues. V lost 4 bases to trimming and J lost 3 bases, with 7 bases between them. In DNA, the CDR3 is TGTGCCAGTAGTAGGGTCTTCAATCAGCCCCAGCATTTT. This gives the protein CASSRVFNQPQHF.

The chain has TRBV5-4 and TRBJ2-3; D not resolved. Germline values: CDR1 SGHNT, CDR2 YYREEE (reference sequence). The CDR3 is 12 amino acids. V was trimmed by 1 base and J by 2 bases, leaving 2 bases between them. The CDR3 region is CASSLNTDTQYF. Written as DNA, the CDR3 is TGTGCCAGCAGCTTGAACACAGATACGCAGTATTTT.

This chain joins TRBV5-1 and TRBJ2-3, with no clear D. V lost 4 bases, J lost 3 bases, and 15 bases lay in between. Germline V gives CDR1 SGHRS, CDR2 YFSETQ. The CDR3 totals 15 residues. The CDR3 is CASSESLSRTDTQYF. CDR3 bases: TGCGCCAGCAGCGAATCACTGAGTAGGACAGATACGCAGTATTTT. The variable domain in full, with the rest retrieved from reference TRBV5-1 and TRBJ2-3, is KAGVTQTPRYLIKTRGQQVTLSCSPISGHRSVSWYQQTPGQGLQFLFEYFSETQRNKGNFPGRFSGRQFSNSRSEMNVSTLELGDSALYLCASSESLSRTDTQYFGPGTRLTVL.

This clone was counted a few times. Here the CDR3 reads CASSSQGSNQPQHF. CDR3 DNA sequence: TGTGCCAGCAGCTCCCAGGGAAGCAATCAGCCCCAGCATTTT. This sequence joins TRBV5-4 and TRBJ1-5, with TRBD1 as a possible D gene (5 bases). V was pared by 3 bases and J by 1 base, with 8 bases between. The CDR3 is 14 residues long. CDR1 is SGHNT and CDR2 is YYREEE in the germline V gene (reference sequence).

The chain uses TRBV10-1 and TRBJ2-3; TRBD1 or TRBD2 may be the D gene (6 bases each). V gave up 8 bases and J gave up 2 bases, with 14 bases separating them. The germline CDR1 and CDR2 sequences are WNHNN and SYGVQD (reference sequence). The CDR3 has 14 residues. The CDR3 DNA reads as TGCGCCAGCCAAAGGGGGGCCTCCACAGATACGCAGTATTTT. It encodes CASQRGASTDTQYF.

The rearrangement links TRBV30 to TRBJ2-2, with TRBD2 matching 7 bases. The CDR3 has 15 residues. Trimming took 3 bases from V and 5 from J; bases not matched to a gene: 9. CDR1 is GTSNPN and CDR2 is SVGIG in the germline V gene (reference sequence). CDR3 nucleotide sequence: TGTGCCTGGAGAGGGCCAGCGGGATTGACCGGGGAGCTGTTTTTT. Its translation: CAWRGPAGLTGELFF.

Comment on this clone: At one of its ends the junction is not consistent with the germline gene, which may arise from a read error. The chain carries TRBV7-7 and TRBJ2-2, with 11 bases identical to TRBD2. The CDR3 contains 15 residues. Germline V gene sequence: CDR1 SSHAT, CDR2 FNYEAQ (reference sequence). DNA of the CDR3: TGTGCTAGCAGCTTCTCACTAGCGGGAGCCGGGGAGCTGTTTTTT. Residues: CASSFSLAGAGELFF.

The rearrangement uses TRBV9 and TRBJ2-2; D gene uncertain. Germline values: CDR1 SGDLS, CDR2 YYNGEE. The CDR3 runs to 15 residues. V lost 4 bases and J 0 bases, leaving 10 bases between the germline ends. The CDR3 sequence: CASSYEITNTGELFF. The CDR3 DNA sequence: TGTGCCAGCAGCTACGAGATAACGAACACCGGGGAGCTGTTTTTT.

The CDR3 DNA reads TGTGCCAGCAGCGTAAATCCGGGACAGGGGAGTCCCTACGAGCAGTACTTC. It specifies CASSVNPGQGSPYEQYF. The genes are TRBV9 and TRBJ2-7; 10 nucleotides match TRBD1. The CDR3 totals 17 residues. The germline V gene encodes CDR1 SGDLS and CDR2 YYNGEE. J was trimmed by 2 bases and V by 1 base; bases with no gene match: 9.

This clone was detected only once. In DNA, the CDR3 is TGTGCCAGCAGCCCTTCCCGGGACAGGGCCCCCACGCATTTT. Protein product: CASSPSRDRAPTHF. This chain uses TRBV3-1 (or the pseudogene TRBV3-2) with TRBJ1-5; 9 nucleotides match TRBD1. The V segment lost 4 bases and the J segment 15 bases; nucleotides outside the gene matches: 13. Germline-derived CDR1 and CDR2 are LGHDT and YNNKEL (reference sequence). The CDR3 sequence is 14 residues long.

This sequence joins TRBV2 and TRBJ2-4; 8 nucleotides line up with TRBD1. Germline CDR1 SNHLY, CDR2 FYNNEI. The CDR3 is 16 residues long. With 7 bases clipped from V and 0 bases from J, the junction kept 8 bases outside the gene matches. In DNA form, the CDR3 reads TGTGCCAGCACCGGGACAGGTATCCTAGCCAAAAACATTCAGTACTTC. Protein product: CASTGTGILAKNIQYF.

The gene calls are TRBV3-1 (or the pseudogene TRBV3-2) and TRBJ1-5, with D tentatively TRBD1 (6 bases). V lost 4 bases to trimming and J lost 6 bases, with 13 bases between them. The CDR3 sequence is 14 residues long. Per germline, CDR1 LGHDT and CDR2 YNNKEL (reference sequence). CDR3 sequence: CASSRGLVGQPQHF. Here the CDR3 DNA reads TGTGCCAGCAGCCGGGGGCTTGTGGGTCAGCCCCAGCATTTT.

This chain joins TRBV9 and TRBJ1-2, with a tentative D call TRBD1 (5 bases). The CDR3 extends over 14 amino acids. Germline assignment: CDR1 SGDLS and CDR2 YYNGEE. V was shortened by 0 bases and J by 12 bases, with 18 bases between the two germline ends. CDR3 bases: TGTGCCAGCAGCGTAGTGGGGACCGGGTTGCCCGACACCTTC. This translates into CASSVVGTGLPDTF.

The chain uses TRBV20-1 and TRBJ1-5; D might be TRBD1 (5 bases). Germline V gene data show CDR1 as DFQATT and CDR2 as SNEGSKA (reference sequence). V was cut by 3 bases and J by 9 bases, with 15 bases left in between. This CDR3 is 13 amino acids long. The chain's CDR3 is CSASQSQGRPQHF. The CDR3 region has the DNA TGCAGTGCTAGTCAGTCCCAGGGAAGGCCCCAGCATTTT.

The chain combines TRBV29-1 with TRBJ1-1; D ambiguous. Germline CDR1 and CDR2: SQVTM and ANQGSEA. The CDR3 consists of 11 residues. Trimming removed 2 bases from V and 1 base from J, with 2 bases in between. DNA for the CDR3: TGCAGCGTTGAATCGAACACTGAAGCTTTCTTT. This sequence encodes CSVESNTEAFF.

This sequence joins TRBV11-1 and TRBJ2-1; D not resolved. The CDR3 totals 15 residues. V was trimmed by 1 base and J by 2 bases, leaving 9 bases between them. Germline CDR1 and CDR2: SGHAT and FQDESV (reference sequence). The CDR3 DNA reads as TGTGCCAGCAGCTTAGTGGGCATAGCCTACAATGAGCAGTTCTTC. Protein: CASSLVGIAYNEQFF.

The chain is built from TRBV11-2 and TRBJ2-2; D remains unclear. Looked up from germline, CDR1 is SGHAT and CDR2 is FQNNGV. Trimming took 6 bases from V and 3 from J, leaving 8 bases between them. CDR3 size: 13 residues. CDR3 residues: CASRYRDTGELFF. CDR3 sequence (DNA): TGTGCCAGCAGGTATAGAGACACCGGGGAGCTGTTTTTT.

The chain is built from TRBV4-3 and TRBJ1-6; TRBD1 might be the D (6 bases). V was shortened by 4 bases and J by 6 bases, with 19 bases between the two germline ends. This CDR3 has 17 residues. CDR1 and CDR2 from the germline V gene are LGHNA and YSLEER. The CDR3 loop is CASSPSPGVTLNSPLHF. CDR3 DNA sequence: TGCGCCAGCAGCCCTTCACCAGGGGTTACTCTTAATTCACCCCTCCACTTT.

The genes are TRBV6-5 and TRBJ1-2; no clear D. CDR3 length equals 11 residues. V dropped 6 bases and J dropped 10 bases, with 12 bases sitting between them. Per the germline V gene, CDR1 is MNHEY and CDR2 is SVGAGI. CDR3 bases: TGTGCCAGCAGATCTAGCGCGATCTACACCTTC. Encoded protein: CASRSSAIYTF.